The 8 T cell receptor beta chains below were found in one sample sequenced in a study of T cells in Graves' hyperthyroidism and ophthalmopathy. Amplification of TCR beta CDR3 regions used RNA as the template. An initial round of RT-PCR targeting the TCR CDR3 relied on the HTBI primer set. TCRdb reprocessed the multiplex PCR reads with MiXCR, giving one entry per CDR3 protein. The sample has around 620,000 distinct CDR3 sequences; 14% are singletons. Sample: blood. The receptors were sampled from a woman aged 18-29 years with Graves' ophthalmopathy.

The table lists this clonotype with many counts. The chain uses TRBV2 and TRBJ2-5; 16 positions agree with TRBD2. This CDR3 spans 18 amino acids. Per the germline V gene, CDR1 is SNHLY and CDR2 is FYNNEI. With 6 bases clipped from V and 0 bases from J, the junction kept 7 bases outside the gene matches. The CDR3 reads CASRGLAGGPRDQETQYF. The CDR3 nucleotides read TGTGCCAGCAGGGGACTAGCGGGAGGGCCTAGGGACCAAGAGACCCAGTACTTC.

A remark on this clonotype: Given a much more abundant clone one base away, this may be a read error. Likely a read error: the CDR3 ends without its conserved phenylalanine or tryptophan. The V gene is TRBV6-1, the J gene TRBJ1-5; D gene unclear. The germline V gene encodes CDR1 MNHNS and CDR2 SASEGT. Trimming took off 5 bases at V and 1 base at J, with 15 bases between the two ends. This CDR3 is built from 16 residues. CDR3 in amino acids: CASSTRRRVSNQPQHL. The CDR3 DNA sequence: TGTGCCAGCAGTACGCGGAGGAGGGTAAGCAATCAGCCCCAGCATCTT.

This clonotype was counted ten times or more. The chain links TRBV7-9 to TRBJ2-2; 9 bases align to TRBD2. The germline CDR1 and CDR2 sequences are SEHNR and FQNEAQ (reference sequence). The CDR3 is made up of 16 amino acids. The trim removed 8 bases at V and 0 bases at J, leaving 7 bases unmatched. CDR3 protein: CASVSGRSTNTGELFF. The DNA for the CDR3 is TGTGCCAGCGTCAGCGGGAGGTCAACGAACACCGGGGAGCTGTTTTTT.

This chain uses TRBV18 with TRBJ1-5; TRBD1 agrees at 12 bases. The J segment lost 7 bases and the V segment lost 5 bases, leaving 12 bases of the junction unmatched. This CDR3 comprises 17 residues. Germline loops: CDR1 KGHSH, CDR2 LQKENI. CDR3 DNA sequence: TGTGCCAGCTCATCCGGGACAGGGGGCGTGAAGGGGCAGCCCCAGCATTTT. Translated, it gives CASSSGTGGVKGQPQHF.

This clonotype has a count of ten or more. J is TRBJ2-7 and V is TRBV7-2, with 10 bases lining up with TRBD1. The germline gives CDR1 SGHTA, CDR2 FQGNSA. Trimming at V came to 1 base and at J to 5 bases, leaving 5 bases not matched to a gene. The CDR3 runs 15 residues. The CDR3 here is CASSLVMTGGDEQYF. CDR3 bases: TGTGCCAGCAGCTTAGTAATGACAGGGGGCGACGAGCAGTACTTC.

A few counts support this clonotype. Given a much more abundant clone one base away, this may be a read error. The rearrangement joins TRBV7-2 to TRBJ2-1; no clear D gene. CDR1 and CDR2 from the germline V gene are SGHTA and FQGNSA. This CDR3 has 14 residues. The CDR3 sequence: CASGLSVFYNEQFF. In DNA form, the CDR3 reads TGTGCCAGCGGCTTGTCGGTATTCTACAATGAGCAGTTCTTC. Using reference TRBV7-2 and TRBJ2-1 for the parts outside the CDR3, the full variable domain is GAGVSQSPSNKVTEKGKDVELRCDPISGHTALYWYRQSLGQGLEFLIYFQGNSAPDKSGLPSDRFSAERTGGSVSTLTIQRTQQEDSAVYLCASGLSVFYNEQFFGPGTRLTVL.

This clonotype was detected ten times or more. The chain combines TRBV2 with TRBJ1-2; 9 bases fit TRBD1. The CDR3 length is 13 residues. Germline CDR1 reads SNHLY; CDR2 reads FYNNEI. Losses at the gene ends were 8 bases for V and 3 bases for J; bases not matched to a gene: 4. The CDR3: CASGDRAYYGYTF. CDR3 DNA sequence: TGTGCCAGCGGGGACAGGGCATACTATGGCTACACCTTC.

Many counts were recorded for this clonotype. The rearrangement uses TRBV28 and TRBJ1-5; a possible D gene is TRBD1 (6 bases). The ends were cut back, 6 bases at V and 8 bases at J, with 20 bases in the middle. CDR3 length equals 15 residues. CDR1 MDHEN and CDR2 SYDVKM come from the germline V gene. CDR3 sequence: CASSSSLQGSEPQHF. The CDR3 nucleotides are TGTGCCAGCAGCTCCTCCCTACAGGGTTCGGAGCCCCAGCATTTT.